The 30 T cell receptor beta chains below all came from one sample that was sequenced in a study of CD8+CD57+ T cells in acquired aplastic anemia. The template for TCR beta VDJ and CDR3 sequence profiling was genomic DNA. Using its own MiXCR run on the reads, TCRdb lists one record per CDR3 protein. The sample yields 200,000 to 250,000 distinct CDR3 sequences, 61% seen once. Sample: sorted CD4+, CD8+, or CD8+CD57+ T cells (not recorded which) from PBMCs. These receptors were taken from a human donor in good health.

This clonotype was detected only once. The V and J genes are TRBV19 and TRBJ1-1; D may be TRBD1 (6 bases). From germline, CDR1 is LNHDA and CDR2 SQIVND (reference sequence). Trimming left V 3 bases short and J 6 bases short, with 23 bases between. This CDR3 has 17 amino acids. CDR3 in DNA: TGTGCCAGTAGTATGGGGGGGGCAGGCCTGGGGAGGGCTGAAGCTTTCTTT. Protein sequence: CASSMGGAGLGRAEAFF.

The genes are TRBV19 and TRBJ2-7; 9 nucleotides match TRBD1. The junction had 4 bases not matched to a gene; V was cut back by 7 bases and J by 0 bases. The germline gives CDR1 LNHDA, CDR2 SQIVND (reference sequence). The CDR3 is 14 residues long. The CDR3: CASTTTGGSYEQYF. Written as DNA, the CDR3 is TGTGCCAGTACAACGACAGGGGGCTCCTACGAGCAGTACTTC.

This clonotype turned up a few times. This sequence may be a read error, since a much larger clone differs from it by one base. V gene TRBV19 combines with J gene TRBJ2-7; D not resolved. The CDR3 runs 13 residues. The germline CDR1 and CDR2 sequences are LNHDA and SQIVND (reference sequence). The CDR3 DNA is TGTGCCAATAGTATAAGATCCGAATACGAGCAGTACTTC. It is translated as CANSIRSEYEQYF.

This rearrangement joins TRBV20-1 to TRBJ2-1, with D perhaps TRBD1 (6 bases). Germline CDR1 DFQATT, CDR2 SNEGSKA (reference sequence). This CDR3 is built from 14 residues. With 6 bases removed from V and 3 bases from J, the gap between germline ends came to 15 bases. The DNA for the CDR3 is TGCAGTGCGTACCGGGACACTATCTACAATGAGCAGTTCTTC. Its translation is CSAYRDTIYNEQFF.

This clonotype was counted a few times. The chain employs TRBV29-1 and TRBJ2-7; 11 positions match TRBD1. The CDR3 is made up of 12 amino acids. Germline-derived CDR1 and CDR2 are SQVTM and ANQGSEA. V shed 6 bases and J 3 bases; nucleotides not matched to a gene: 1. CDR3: CSVGTGGYEQYF. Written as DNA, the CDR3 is TGCAGCGTAGGGACAGGGGGCTACGAGCAGTACTTC.

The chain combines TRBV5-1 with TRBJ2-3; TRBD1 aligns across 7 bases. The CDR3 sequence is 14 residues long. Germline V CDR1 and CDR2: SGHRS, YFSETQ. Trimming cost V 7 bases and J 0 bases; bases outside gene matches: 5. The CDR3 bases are TGCGCCAGCGGCACAGGGGACAGCACAGATACGCAGTATTTT. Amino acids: CASGTGDSTDTQYF. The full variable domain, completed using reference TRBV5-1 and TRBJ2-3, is KAGVTQTPRYLIKTRGQQVTLSCSPISGHRSVSWYQQTPGQGLQFLFEYFSETQRNKGNFPGRFSGRQFSNSRSEMNVSTLELGDSALYLCASGTGDSTDTQYFGPGTRLTVL.

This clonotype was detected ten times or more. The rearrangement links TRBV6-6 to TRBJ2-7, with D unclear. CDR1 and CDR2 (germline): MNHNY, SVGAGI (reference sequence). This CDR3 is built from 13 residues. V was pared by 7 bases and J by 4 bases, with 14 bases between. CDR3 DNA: TGTGCCAGCAATGCGGCAGACCCTTACGAGCAGTACTTC. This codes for CASNAADPYEQYF.

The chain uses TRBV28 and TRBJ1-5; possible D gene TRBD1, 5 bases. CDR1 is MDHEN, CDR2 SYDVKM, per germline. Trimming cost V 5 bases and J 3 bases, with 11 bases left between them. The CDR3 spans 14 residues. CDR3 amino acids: CASSADRFNQPQHF. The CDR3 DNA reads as TGTGCCAGCAGTGCAGACAGATTCAATCAGCCCCAGCATTTT.

Here the CDR3 DNA reads TGTGCCAGCAGCCCCTGGGACAGGGGGCAGAACACTGAAGCTTTCTTT. As protein: CASSPWDRGQNTEAFF. The V call is TRBV7-9, the J call TRBJ1-1, with 12 nucleotides matching TRBD1. The germline V gene has CDR1 SEHNR and CDR2 FQNEAQ (reference sequence). The CDR3 runs 16 residues. After removal of 5 bases from V and 1 base from J, the junction contained 5 bases not matched to a gene.

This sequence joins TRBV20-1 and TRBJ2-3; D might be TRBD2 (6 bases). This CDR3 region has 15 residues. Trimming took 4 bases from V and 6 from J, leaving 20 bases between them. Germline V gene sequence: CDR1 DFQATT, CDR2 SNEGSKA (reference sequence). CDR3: CSANLPGVGLDTQYF. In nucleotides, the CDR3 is TGCAGTGCTAATTTACCGGGGGTGGGCTTGGATACGCAGTATTTT.

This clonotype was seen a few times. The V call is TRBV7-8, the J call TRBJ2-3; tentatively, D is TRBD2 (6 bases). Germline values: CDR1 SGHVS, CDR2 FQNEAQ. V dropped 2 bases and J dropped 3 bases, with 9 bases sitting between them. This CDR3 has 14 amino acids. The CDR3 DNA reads TGTGCCAGCAGCTTAACGGGGGAGACAGATACGCAGTATTTT. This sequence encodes CASSLTGETDTQYF.

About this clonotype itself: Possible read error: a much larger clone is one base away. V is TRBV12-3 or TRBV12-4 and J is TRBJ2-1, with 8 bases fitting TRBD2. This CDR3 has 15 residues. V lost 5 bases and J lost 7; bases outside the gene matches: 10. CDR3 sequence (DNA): TGTGCCAGCAGTCCCGGGACTAGTAGTCAAAATGAGCAGTTCTTC. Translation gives CASSPGTSSQNEQFF.

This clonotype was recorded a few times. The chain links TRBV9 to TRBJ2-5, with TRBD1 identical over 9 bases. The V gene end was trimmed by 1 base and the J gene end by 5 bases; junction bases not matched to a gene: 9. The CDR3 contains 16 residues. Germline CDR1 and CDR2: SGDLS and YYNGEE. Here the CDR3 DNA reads TGTGCCAGCAGCGTACGACAGGGGGGGCCCACGGAGACCCAGTACTTC. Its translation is CASSVRQGGPTETQYF. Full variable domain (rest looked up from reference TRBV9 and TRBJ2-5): DSGVTQTPKHLITATGQRVTLRCSPRSGDLSVYWYQQSLDQGLQFLIQYYNGEERAKGNILERFSAQQFPDLHSELNLSSLELGDSALYFCASSVRQGGPTETQYFGPGTRLLVL.

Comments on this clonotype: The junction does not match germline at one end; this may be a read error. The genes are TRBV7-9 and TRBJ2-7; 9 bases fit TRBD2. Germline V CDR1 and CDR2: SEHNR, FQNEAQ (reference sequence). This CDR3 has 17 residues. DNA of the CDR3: TGCGCCAGCAGCCAAGATGTTAGCGGGAGAGACCCCTACGAGCAGTACTTC. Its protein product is CASSQDVSGRDPYEQYF.

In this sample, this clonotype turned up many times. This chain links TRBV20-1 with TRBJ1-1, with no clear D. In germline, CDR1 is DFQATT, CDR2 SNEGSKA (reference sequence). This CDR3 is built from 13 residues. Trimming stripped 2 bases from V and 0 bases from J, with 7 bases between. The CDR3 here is CSARQVLNTEAFF. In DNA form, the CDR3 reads TGCAGTGCTAGACAGGTTTTGAACACTGAAGCTTTCTTT.

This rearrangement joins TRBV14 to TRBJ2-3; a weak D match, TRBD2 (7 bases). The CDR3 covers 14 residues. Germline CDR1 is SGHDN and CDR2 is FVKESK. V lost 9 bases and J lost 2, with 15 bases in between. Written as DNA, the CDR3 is TGTGCCAGAACGCAGGGGACTAACACAGATACGCAGTATTTT. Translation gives CARTQGTNTDTQYF.

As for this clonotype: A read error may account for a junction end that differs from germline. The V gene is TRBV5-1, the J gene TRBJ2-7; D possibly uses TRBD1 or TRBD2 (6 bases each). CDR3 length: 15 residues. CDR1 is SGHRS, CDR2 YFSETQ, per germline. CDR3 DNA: TGCGCCGGCAGCTTGGGGGCGGCGGGAACCTACGAGCGGTACTTC. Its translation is CAGSLGAAGTYERYF.

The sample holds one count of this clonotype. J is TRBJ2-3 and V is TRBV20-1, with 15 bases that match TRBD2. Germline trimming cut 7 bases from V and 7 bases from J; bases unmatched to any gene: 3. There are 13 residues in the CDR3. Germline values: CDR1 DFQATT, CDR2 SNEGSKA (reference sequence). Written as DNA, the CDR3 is TGCAGTGGGACTAGCGGGGGGGCGTATACGCAGTATTTT. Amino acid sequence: CSGTSGGAYTQYF.

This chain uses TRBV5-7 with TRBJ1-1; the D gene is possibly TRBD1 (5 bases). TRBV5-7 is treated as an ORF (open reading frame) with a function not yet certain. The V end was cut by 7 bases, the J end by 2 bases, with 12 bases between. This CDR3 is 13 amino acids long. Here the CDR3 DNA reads TGTGCCAGCCGTGGAGGGGATAACACTGAAGCTTTCTTT. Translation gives CASRGGDNTEAFF.

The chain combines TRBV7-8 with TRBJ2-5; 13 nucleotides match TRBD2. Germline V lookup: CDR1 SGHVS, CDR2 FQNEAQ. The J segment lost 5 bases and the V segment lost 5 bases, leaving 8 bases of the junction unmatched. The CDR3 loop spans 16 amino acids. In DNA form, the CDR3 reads TGTGCCAGCAGCCTCACTAGCGGGGGGGGGCTTGAGACCCAGTACTTC. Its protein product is CASSLTSGGGLETQYF.

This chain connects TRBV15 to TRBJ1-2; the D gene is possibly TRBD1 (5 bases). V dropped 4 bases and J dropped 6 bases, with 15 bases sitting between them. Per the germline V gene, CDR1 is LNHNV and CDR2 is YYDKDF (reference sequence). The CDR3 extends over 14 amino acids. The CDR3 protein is CATSIRGAYHGYTF. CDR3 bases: TGTGCCACCAGCATTAGGGGCGCGTATCATGGCTACACCTTC.

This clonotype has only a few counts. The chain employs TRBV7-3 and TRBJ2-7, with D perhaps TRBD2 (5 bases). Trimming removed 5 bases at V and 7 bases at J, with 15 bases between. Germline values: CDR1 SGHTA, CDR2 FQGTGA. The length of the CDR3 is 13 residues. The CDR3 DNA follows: TGTGCCAGCAGCAACGGACCTCCGGGAGAGCAGTACTTC. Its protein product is CASSNGPPGEQYF.

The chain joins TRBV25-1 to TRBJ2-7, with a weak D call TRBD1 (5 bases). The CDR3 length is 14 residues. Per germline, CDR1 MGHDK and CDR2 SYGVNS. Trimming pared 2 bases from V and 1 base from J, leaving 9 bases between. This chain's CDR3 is CASSEMAGSYEQYF. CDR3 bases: TGTGCCAGCAGTGAAATGGCAGGGTCCTACGAGCAGTACTTC.

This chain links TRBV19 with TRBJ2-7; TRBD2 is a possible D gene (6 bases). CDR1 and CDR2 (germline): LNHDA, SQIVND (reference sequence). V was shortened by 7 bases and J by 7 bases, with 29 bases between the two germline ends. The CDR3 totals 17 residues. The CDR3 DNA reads TGTGCCAGTAAAGGTCGTGGTTTTCGGGGCGGGAACTCAGAGCAGTACTTC. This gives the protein CASKGRGFRGGNSEQYF.

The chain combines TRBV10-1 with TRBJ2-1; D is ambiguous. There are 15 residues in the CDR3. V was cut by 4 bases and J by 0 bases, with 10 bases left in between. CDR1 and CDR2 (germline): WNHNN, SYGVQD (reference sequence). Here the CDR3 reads CASSVGQSSYNEQFF. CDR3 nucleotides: TGCGCCAGCAGTGTCGGGCAGAGCTCCTACAATGAGCAGTTCTTC.

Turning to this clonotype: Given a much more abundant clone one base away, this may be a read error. The CDR3 loop is CASSQGWGGTNEELFF. In DNA form, the CDR3 reads TGTGCCAGCAGCCAGGGGTGGGGGGGAACTAATGAAGAACTGTTTTTT. The chain carries TRBV11-2 and TRBJ1-4; D is possibly TRBD1 (6 bases). This CDR3 comprises 16 residues. Germline V gives CDR1 SGHAT, CDR2 FQNNGV.

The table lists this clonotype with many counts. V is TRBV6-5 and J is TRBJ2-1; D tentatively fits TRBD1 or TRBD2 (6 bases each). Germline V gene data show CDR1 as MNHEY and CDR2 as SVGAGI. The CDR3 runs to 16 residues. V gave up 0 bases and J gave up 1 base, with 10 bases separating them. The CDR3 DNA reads TGTGCCAGCAGTTACTCGACGGGGGCTTCCTACAATGAGCAGTTCTTC. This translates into CASSYSTGASYNEQFF.

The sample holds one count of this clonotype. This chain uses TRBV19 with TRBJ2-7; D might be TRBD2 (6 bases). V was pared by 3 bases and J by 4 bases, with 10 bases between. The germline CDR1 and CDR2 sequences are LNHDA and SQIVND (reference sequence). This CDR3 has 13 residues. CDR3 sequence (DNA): TGTGCCAGTAGTATCGCCGGGGGTTACGAGCAGTACTTC. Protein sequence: CASSIAGGYEQYF.

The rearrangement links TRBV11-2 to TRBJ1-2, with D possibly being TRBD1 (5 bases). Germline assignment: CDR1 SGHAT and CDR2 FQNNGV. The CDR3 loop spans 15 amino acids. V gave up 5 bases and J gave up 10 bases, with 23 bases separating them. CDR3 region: CASSPFRGLEKHYTF. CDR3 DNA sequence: TGTGCCAGCAGCCCCTTCCGGGGCTTAGAAAAGCACTACACCTTC.

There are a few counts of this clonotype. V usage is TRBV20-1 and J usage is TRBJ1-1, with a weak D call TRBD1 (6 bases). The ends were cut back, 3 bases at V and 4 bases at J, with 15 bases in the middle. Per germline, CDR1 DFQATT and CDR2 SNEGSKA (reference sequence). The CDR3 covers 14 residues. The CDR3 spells CSASFEGDITEAFF. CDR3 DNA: TGCAGTGCTAGCTTTGAAGGGGACATCACTGAAGCTTTCTTT.